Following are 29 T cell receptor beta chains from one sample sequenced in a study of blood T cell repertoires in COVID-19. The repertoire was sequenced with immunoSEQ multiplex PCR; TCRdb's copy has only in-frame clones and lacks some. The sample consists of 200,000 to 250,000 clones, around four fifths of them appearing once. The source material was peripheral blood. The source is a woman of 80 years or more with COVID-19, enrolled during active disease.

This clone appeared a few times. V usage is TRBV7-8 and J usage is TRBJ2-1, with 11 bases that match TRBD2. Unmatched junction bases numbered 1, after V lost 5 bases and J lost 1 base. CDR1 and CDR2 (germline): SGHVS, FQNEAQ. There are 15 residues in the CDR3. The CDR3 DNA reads TGTGCCAGCAGCCGACTAGCGGGATCCTACAATGAGCAGTTCTTC. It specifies CASSRLAGSYNEQFF. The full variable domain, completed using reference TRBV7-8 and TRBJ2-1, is GAGVSQSPRYKVAKRGQDVALRCDPISGHVSLFWYQQALGQGPEFLTYFQNEAQLDKSGLPSDRFFAERPEGSVSTLKIQRTQQEDSAVYLCASSRLAGSYNEQFFGPGTRLTVL.

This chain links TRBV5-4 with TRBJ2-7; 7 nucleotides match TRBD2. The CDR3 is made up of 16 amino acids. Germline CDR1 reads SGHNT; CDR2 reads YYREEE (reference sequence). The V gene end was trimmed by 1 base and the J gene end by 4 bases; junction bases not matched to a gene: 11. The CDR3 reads CASSLTLTSSYYEQYF. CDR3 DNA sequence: TGTGCCAGCAGCTTGACCTTGACTAGCTCGTATTACGAGCAGTACTTC.

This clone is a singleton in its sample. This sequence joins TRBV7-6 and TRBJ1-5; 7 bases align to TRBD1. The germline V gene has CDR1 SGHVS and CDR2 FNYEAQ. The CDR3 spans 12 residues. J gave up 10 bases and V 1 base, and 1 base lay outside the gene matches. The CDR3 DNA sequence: TGTGCCAGCAGCTTAGGGACAGGACCCCAGCATTTT. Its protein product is CASSLGTGPQHF.

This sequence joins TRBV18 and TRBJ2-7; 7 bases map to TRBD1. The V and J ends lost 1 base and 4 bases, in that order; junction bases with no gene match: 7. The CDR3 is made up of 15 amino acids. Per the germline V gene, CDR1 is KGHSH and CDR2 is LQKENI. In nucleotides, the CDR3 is TGTGCCAGCTCACCACAGGGACAGCAGTATTACGAGCAGTACTTC. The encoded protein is CASSPQGQQYYEQYF.

As DNA, the CDR3 is TGTGCCAGCAGTGATGAAGGGGGTGAACAGCCCCAGCATTTT. Amino acids: CASSDEGGEQPQHF. The chain links TRBV2 to TRBJ1-5; perhaps TRBD1 as D (6 bases). V was cut by 3 bases and J by 7 bases, with 13 bases left in between. Germline V gene sequence: CDR1 SNHLY, CDR2 FYNNEI. The CDR3 runs 14 residues.

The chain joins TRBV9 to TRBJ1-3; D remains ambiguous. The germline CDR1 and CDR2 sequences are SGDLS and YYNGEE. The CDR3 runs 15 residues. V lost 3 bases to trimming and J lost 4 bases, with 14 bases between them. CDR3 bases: TGTGCCAGCAGCGCTGAGGGTGCTCAAGGAAACACCATATATTTT. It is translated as CASSAEGAQGNTIYF.

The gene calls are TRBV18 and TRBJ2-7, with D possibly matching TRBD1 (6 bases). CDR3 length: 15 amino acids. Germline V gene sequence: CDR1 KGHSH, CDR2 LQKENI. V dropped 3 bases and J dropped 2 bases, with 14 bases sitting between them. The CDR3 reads CASSPSDSGTYEQYF. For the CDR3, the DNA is TGTGCCAGCTCACCGTCGGACAGCGGAACCTACGAGCAGTACTTC.

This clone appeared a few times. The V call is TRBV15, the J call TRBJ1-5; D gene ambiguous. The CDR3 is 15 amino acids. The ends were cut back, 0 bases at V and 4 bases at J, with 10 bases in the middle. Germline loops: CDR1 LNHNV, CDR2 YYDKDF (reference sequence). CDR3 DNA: TGTGCCACCAGCAGAGATTCACGGGAGAATCAGCCCCAGCATTTT. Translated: CATSRDSRENQPQHF.

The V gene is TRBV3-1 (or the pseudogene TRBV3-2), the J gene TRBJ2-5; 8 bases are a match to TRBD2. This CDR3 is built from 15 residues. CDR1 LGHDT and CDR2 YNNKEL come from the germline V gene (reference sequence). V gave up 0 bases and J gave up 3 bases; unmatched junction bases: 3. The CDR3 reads CASSQDGRGEETQYF. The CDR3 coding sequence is TGTGCCAGCAGCCAAGATGGGCGGGGGGAAGAGACCCAGTACTTC.

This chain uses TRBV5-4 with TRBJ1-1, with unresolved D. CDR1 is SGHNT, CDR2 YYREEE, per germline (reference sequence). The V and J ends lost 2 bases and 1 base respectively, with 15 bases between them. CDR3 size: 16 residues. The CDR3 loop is CASSLPPDRQNTEAFF. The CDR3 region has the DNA TGTGCCAGCAGCTTACCTCCGGATCGACAGAACACTGAAGCTTTCTTT.

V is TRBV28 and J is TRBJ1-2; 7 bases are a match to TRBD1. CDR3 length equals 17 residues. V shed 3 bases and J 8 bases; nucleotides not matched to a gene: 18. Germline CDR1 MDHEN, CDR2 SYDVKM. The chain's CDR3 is CASSFLGRFTAGGGYTF. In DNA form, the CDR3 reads TGTGCCAGCAGTTTTTTAGGACGGTTCACCGCAGGGGGAGGCTACACCTTC.

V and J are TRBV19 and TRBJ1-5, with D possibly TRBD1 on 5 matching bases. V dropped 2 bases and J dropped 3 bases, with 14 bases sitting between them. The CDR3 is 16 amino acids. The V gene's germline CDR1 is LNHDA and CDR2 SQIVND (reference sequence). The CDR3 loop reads CASSIQGGLLNQPQHF. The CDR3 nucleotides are TGTGCCAGTAGTATACAGGGAGGCCTACTCAATCAGCCCCAGCATTTT.

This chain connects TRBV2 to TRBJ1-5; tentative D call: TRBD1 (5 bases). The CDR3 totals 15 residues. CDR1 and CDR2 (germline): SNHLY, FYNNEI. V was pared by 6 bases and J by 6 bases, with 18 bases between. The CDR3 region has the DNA TGTGCCAGCAGCGGTGGGGAGGGACTAGGTCAGCCCCAGCATTTT. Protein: CASSGGEGLGQPQHF.

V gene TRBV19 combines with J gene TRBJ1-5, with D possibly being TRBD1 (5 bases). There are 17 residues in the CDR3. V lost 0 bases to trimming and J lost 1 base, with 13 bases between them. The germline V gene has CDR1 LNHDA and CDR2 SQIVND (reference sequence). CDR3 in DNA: TGTGCCAGTAGTATAGATATGCAGGGTGGGAGCAATCAGCCCCAGCATTTT. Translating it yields CASSIDMQGGSNQPQHF.

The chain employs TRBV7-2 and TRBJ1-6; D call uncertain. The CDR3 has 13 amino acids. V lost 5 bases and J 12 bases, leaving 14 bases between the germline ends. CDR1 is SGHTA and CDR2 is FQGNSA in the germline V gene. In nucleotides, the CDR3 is TGTGCCAGCAGCCCCTCCGGGGATTTACCCCTCCACTTT. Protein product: CASSPSGDLPLHF.

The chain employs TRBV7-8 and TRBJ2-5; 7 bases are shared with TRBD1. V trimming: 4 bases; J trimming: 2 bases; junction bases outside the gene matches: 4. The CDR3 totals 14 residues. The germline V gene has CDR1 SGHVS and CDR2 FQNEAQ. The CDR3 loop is CASSSARGQETQYF. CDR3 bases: TGTGCCAGCAGCTCTGCCAGGGGGCAAGAGACCCAGTACTTC. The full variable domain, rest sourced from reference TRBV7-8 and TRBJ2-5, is GAGVSQSPRYKVAKRGQDVALRCDPISGHVSLFWYQQALGQGPEFLTYFQNEAQLDKSGLPSDRFFAERPEGSVSTLKIQRTQQEDSAVYLCASSSARGQETQYFGPGTRLLVL.

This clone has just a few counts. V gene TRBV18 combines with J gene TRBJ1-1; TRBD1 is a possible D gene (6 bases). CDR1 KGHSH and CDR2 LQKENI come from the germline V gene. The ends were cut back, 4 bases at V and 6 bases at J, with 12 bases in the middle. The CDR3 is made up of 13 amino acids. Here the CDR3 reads CASSLAGTPEAFF. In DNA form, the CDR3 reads TGTGCCAGCTCACTAGCCGGGACACCTGAAGCTTTCTTT. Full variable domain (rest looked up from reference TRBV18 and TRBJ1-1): NAGVMQNPRHLVRRRGQEARLRCSPMKGHSHVYWYRQLPEEGLKFMVYLQKENIIDESGMPKERFSAEFPKEGPSILRIQQVVRGDSAAYFCASSLAGTPEAFFGQGTRLTVV.

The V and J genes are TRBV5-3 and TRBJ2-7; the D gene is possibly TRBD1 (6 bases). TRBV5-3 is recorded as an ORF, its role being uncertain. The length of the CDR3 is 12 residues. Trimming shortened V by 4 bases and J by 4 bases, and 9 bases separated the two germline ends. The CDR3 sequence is CARSDQGYEQYF. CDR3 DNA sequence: TGTGCCAGAAGCGATCAGGGGTACGAGCAGTACTTC.

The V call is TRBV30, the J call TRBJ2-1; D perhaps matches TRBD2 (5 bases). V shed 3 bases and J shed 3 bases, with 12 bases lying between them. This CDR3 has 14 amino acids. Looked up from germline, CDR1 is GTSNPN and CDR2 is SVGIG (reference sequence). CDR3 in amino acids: CAWSEGGFYNEQFF. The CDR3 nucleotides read TGTGCCTGGAGCGAAGGCGGGTTCTACAATGAGCAGTTCTTC. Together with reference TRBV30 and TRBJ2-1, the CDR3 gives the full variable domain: SQTIHQWPATLVQPVGSPLSLECTVEGTSNPNLYWYRQAAGRGLQLLFYSVGIGQISSEVPQNLSASRPQDRQFILSSKKLLLSDSGFYLCAWSEGGFYNEQFFGPGTRLTVL.

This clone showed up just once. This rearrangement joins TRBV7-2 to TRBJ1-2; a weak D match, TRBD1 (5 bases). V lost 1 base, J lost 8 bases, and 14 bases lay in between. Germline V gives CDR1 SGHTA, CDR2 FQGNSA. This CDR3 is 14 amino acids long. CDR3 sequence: CASSLVVQGVGYTF. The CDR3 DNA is TGTGCCAGCAGCTTAGTGGTCCAGGGCGTGGGCTACACCTTC.

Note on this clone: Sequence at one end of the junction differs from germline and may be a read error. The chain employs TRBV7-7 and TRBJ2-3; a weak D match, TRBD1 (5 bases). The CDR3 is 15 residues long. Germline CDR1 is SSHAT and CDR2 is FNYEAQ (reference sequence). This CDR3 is CASSLATIRADTQYF. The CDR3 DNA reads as TGTGCTAGCAGCTTAGCAACAATCAGGGCAGATACGCAGTATTTT.

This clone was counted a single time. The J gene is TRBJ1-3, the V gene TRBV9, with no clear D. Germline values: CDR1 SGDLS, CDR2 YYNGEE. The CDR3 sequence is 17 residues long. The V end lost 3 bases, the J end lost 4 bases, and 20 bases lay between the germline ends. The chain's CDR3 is CASSAGEAPLRGNTIYF. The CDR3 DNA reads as TGTGCCAGCAGCGCCGGGGAGGCGCCGCTACGAGGAAACACCATATATTTT.

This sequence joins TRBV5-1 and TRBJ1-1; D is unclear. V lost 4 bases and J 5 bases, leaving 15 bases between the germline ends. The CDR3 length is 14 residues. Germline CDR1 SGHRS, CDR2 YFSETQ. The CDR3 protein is CASSPRAGSTEAFF. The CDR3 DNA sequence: TGCGCCAGCAGCCCCCGCGCGGGATCTACTGAAGCTTTCTTT.

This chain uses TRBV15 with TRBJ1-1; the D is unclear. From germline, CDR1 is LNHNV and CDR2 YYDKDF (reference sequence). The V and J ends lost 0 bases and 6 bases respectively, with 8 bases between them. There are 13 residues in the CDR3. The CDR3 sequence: CATSRDLESEAFF. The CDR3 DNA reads TGTGCCACCAGCAGAGATCTCGAGTCTGAAGCTTTCTTT.

DNA of the CDR3: TGTGCCAGCTCACTCACAGGGCCTGGGCGCAGTAAGAACACTGAAGCTTTCTTT. Translation: CASSLTGPGRSKNTEAFF. The V gene is TRBV18, the J gene TRBJ1-1, with a tentative D call TRBD1 (6 bases). Germline CDR1 KGHSH, CDR2 LQKENI. The V and J ends lost 4 bases and 1 base respectively, with 22 bases between them. The CDR3 runs 18 residues.

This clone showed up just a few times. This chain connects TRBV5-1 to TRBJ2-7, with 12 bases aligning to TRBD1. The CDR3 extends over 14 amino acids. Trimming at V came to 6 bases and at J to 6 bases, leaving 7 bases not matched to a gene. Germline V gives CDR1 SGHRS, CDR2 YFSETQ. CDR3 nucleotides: TGCGCCAGCACTGCGGGACAGGGGGCGCGCGAGCAGTACTTC. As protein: CASTAGQGAREQYF.

The CDR3 sequence is CASSRTGGETQYF. CDR3 nucleotides: TGTGCCAGCAGTCGGACAGGGGGCGAGACCCAGTACTTC. This chain uses TRBV2 with TRBJ2-5; 11 bases fit TRBD1. The V and J ends lost 5 bases and 5 bases, in that order; junction bases with no gene match: 1. In germline, CDR1 is SNHLY, CDR2 FYNNEI. The CDR3 loop spans 13 amino acids. The whole variable domain, filled in from reference TRBV2 and TRBJ2-5, reads EPEVTQTPSHQVTQMGQEVILRCVPISNHLYFYWYRQILGQKVEFLVSFYNNEISEKSEIFDDQFSVERPDGSNFTLKIRSTKLEDSAMYFCASSRTGGETQYFGPGTRLLVL.

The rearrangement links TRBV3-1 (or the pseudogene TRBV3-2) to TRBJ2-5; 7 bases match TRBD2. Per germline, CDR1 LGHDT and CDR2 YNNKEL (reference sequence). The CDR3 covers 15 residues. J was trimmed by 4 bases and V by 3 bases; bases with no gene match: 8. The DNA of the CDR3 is TGTGCCAGCAGCCACCCTCTGCCGGGGGGAGAGACCCAGTACTTC. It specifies CASSHPLPGGETQYF.

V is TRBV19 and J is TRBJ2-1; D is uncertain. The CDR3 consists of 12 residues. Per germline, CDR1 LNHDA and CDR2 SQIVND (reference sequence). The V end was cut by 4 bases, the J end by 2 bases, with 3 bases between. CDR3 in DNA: TGTGCCAGTAGTAGAGCCTACAATGAGCAGTTCTTC. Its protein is CASSRAYNEQFF.